This T cell receptor (beta chain) was found in a study of shared clonotypes between healthy human individuals. Sequencing used immunoSEQ multiplex PCR; TCRdb keeps in-frame clones, though not all of them. The table records 600,000 to 700,000 clones, around 73% of them present only once. Germline CDR1 and CDR2: MNHNY and SVGAGI (reference sequence). This CDR3 region has 15 residues. The V gene lost 4 bases and the J gene lost 3 bases, with 14 bases spanning the gap. The sample taken for sequencing was memory CD4+ T cells sorted from blood. Indicated subset: CD45RA-negative fraction. This sequence joins TRBV6-6 and TRBJ2-3, with D perhaps matching TRBD1 (6 bases). The sequence was collected from a woman in her 30s in good health. CDR3 nucleotides: TGTGCCAGCAGTTCACAGGGAAGTCAAACAGATACGCAGTATTTT. Its protein product is CASSSQGSQTDTQYF.